This TCR beta chain was retrieved from a study of brain T cells in children with intractable seizures. The study's findings and limits: Clones missing pre-surgery may reflect undersampling of that blood sample.

Turning to this clone: Its antigen is not identified.

Clones were read by immunoSEQ multiplex PCR, and TCRdb kept only the in-frame ones, dropping some. The repertoire consists of fewer than 85,000 clones, with about 92% occurring once and the leading ten covering over 1.5%. Only cases whose brain tissue showed the highest T cell transcript signatures were sequenced. Germline V lookup: CDR1 SEHNR, CDR2 FQNEAQ (reference sequence). Trimming removed 5 bases at V and 0 bases at J, with 11 bases between. CDR3 length: 15 residues. The TCR comes from a boy less than two years old with tuberous sclerosis and intractable seizures. The specimen was peripheral blood, collected at surgery. The V and J genes are TRBV7-9 and TRBJ1-3; unclear D gene. The CDR3 is CASSREGVSGNTIYF. The CDR3 DNA reads TGTGCCAGCAGCCGGGAGGGCGTCTCTGGAAACACCATATATTTT.